This T cell receptor beta chain was sequenced for a study of a mutant IDH1 vaccine in newly diagnosed glioma. Study in general: Vaccination was launched 4-6 weeks after radiotherapy alone, or with temozolomide cycles. Study-level findings and limits: Immune responses arising from the vaccine appeared in more than 80% of patients.

Method: immunoSEQ multiplex PCR; TCRdb's copy keeps in-frame clones and lacks some. The sample shows around 45,000 clones, 88% of them seen only once. Details on this clone: Antigen unknown.

The V gene's germline CDR1 is SEHNR and CDR2 FQNEAQ (reference sequence). This CDR3 is 16 amino acids long. J was trimmed by 2 bases and V by 5 bases; bases with no gene match: 5. Stated time point: week 35, safety follow-up. Topical imiquimod was applied with each vaccine dose, which held 300 ug of mutant IDH1 20-mer peptide. Sequences were derived from PBMCs, sampled from a glioma patient whose treatment included an IDH1 peptide vaccine. The rearrangement joins TRBV7-9 to TRBJ2-7; 14 bases map to TRBD2. The sequence derives from a woman aged 35 to 49 with glioma. The CDR3 loop is CASSIGTSGSPYEQYF. The CDR3, as DNA: TGTGCCAGCAGCATTGGGACTAGCGGGAGTCCCTACGAGCAGTACTTC.